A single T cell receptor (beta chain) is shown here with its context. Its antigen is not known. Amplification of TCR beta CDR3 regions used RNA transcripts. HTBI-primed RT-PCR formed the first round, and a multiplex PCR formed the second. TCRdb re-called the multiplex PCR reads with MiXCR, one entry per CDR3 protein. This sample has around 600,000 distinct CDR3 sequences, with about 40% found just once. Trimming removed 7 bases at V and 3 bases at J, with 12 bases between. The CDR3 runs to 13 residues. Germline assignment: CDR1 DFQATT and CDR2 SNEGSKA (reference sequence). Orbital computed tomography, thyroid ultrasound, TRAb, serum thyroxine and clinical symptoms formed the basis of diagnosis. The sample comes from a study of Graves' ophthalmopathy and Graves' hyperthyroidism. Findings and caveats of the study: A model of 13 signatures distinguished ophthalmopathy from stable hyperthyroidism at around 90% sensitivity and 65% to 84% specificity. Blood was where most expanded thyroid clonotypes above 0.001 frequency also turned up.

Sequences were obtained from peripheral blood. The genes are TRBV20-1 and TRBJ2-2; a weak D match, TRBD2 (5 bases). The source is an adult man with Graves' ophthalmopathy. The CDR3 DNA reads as TGCAGTGTATCGGTGGAGGACACCGGGGAGCTGTTTTTT. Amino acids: CSVSVEDTGELFF.